These T cell receptor beta chains were read from a single sample in a study of cytomegalovirus exposure and HLA in healthy donors. Assay: immunoSEQ multiplex PCR; the TCRdb copy retains only in-frame clones and omits some. The data show fewer than 250,000 clones, around 79% seen once. Material for sequencing was PBMCs. The receptor source for this set is a male donor in good health and CMV-seropositive. CDR3s include the opening cysteine and the closing phenylalanine or tryptophan. The D gene is left open where the match is weak.

v_gene	j_gene	d_gene	CDR3nt	CDR3aa
TRBV7-3	TRBJ1-6	.	TGTGCCAGCAGCGGGACCGGGGACACCCTCCACTTT	CASSGTGDTLHF
TRBV18	TRBJ2-3	TRBD2	TGTGCCAGCTCACCAGCCAGCGGGGGGGCCGGTACGCAGTATTTT	CASSPASGGAGTQYF
TRBV5-6	TRBJ2-3	TRBD2	TGTGCCAGCAGCTCCCCTTTACTAGCGGGAGTACTCACAGATACGCAGTATTTT	CASSSPLLAGVLTDTQYF
TRBV4-3	TRBJ2-5	TRBD1	TGCGCCAGCAGCCAAGGGGACAGGGCACAAGAGACCCAGTACTTC	CASSQGDRAQETQYF
TRBV10-3	TRBJ1-1	.	TGTGCCATCAGTGAACCGGCAGGGAACACTGAAGCTTTCTTT	CAISEPAGNTEAFF
TRBV19	TRBJ2-5	.	TGTGCCAGTAGTATCCCTGGACTCCTCAGGGAGACCCAGTACTTC	CASSIPGLLRETQYF
TRBV5-1	TRBJ2-1	TRBD2	TGCGCCAGCAGCTTGACTAGCGGGAGTAACAATGAGCAGTTCTTC	CASSLTSGSNNEQFF
TRBV27	TRBJ2-1	.	TGTGCCAGCAGTTTCCCTAACTTCCACAGTTCCTACAATGAGCAGTTCTTC	CASSFPNFHSSYNEQFF
TRBV25-1	TRBJ2-1	.	TGTGCCAGCAGTGAATCCGGCTACAATGAGCAGTTCTTC	CASSESGYNEQFF
TRBV5-1	TRBJ1-1	.	TGCGCCAGCAGCTTGTGGGGGGGTTTTCAGAACACTGAAGCTTTCTTT	CASSLWGGFQNTEAFF
TRBV4-1	TRBJ1-2	.	TGCGCCAGCAGCCAACAGGGTGGGTATGGCTACACCTTC	CASSQQGGYGYTF
TRBV27	TRBJ1-1	.	TGTGCCAGCAGTTTCCCGGGGGCTGAAGCTTTCTTT	CASSFPGAEAFF
TRBV5-1	TRBJ2-6	.	TGCGCCAGCAGCTTGGTCCAGGTCGGTGGGGCCAACGTCCTGACTTTC	CASSLVQVGGANVLTF
TRBV4-3	TRBJ2-7	TRBD1	TGCGCCAGCAGCCGGGACAGGGGGTCGCACGAGCAGTACTTC	CASSRDRGSHEQYF